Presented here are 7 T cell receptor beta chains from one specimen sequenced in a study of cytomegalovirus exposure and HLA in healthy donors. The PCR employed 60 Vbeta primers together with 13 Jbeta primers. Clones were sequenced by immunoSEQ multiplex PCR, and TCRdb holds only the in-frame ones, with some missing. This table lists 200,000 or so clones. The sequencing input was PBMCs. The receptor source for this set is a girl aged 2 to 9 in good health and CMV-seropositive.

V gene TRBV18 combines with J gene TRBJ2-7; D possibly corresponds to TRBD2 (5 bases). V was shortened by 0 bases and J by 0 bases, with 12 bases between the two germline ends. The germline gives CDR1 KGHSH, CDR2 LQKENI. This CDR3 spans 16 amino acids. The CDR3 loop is CASSPPNSVPSYEQYF. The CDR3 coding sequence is TGTGCCAGCTCACCACCGAATAGCGTTCCCTCCTACGAGCAGTACTTC.

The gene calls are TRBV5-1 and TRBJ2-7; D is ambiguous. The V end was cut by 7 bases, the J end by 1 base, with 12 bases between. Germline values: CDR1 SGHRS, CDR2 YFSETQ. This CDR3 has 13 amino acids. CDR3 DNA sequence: TGCGCCAGCCACCTTACAGCTTCCTACGAGCAGTACTTC. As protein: CASHLTASYEQYF.

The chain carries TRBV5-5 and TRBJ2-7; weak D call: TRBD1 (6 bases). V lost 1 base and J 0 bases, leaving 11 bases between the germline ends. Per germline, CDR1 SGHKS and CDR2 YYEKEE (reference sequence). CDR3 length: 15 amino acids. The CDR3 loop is CASSLLRGFSYEQYF. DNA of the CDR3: TGTGCCAGCAGCTTGTTGAGGGGGTTCTCCTACGAGCAGTACTTC.

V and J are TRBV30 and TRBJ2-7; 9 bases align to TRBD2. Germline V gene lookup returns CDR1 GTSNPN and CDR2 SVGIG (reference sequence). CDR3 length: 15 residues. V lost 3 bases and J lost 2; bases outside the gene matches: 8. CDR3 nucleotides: TGTGCCTGGAGCGAAGGACTAGCGTGGACCTACGAGCAGTACTTC. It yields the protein CAWSEGLAWTYEQYF. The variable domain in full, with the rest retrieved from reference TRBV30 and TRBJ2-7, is SQTIHQWPATLVQPVGSPLSLECTVEGTSNPNLYWYRQAAGRGLQLLFYSVGIGQISSEVPQNLSASRPQDRQFILSSKKLLLSDSGFYLCAWSEGLAWTYEQYFGPGTRLTVT.

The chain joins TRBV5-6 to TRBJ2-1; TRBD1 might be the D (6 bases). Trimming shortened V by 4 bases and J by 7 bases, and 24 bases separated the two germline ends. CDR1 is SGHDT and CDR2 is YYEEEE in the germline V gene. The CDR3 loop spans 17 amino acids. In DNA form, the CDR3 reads TGTGCCAGCAGCCCAAAGACCCGAAGGAACAGGGATAATGAGCAGTTCTTC. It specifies CASSPKTRRNRDNEQFF. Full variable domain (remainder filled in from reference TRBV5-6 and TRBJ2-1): DAGVTQSPTHLIKTRGQQVTLRCSPKSGHDTVSWYQQALGQGPQFIFQYYEEEERQRGNFPDRFSGHQFPNYSSELNVNALLLGDSALYLCASSPKTRRNRDNEQFFGPGTRLTVL.

CDR3 region: CASSRDTAYWPQHF. CDR3 coding DNA: TGTGCCAGTAGTAGGGACACGGCCTACTGGCCCCAGCATTTT. V usage is TRBV19 and J usage is TRBJ1-5, with a possible D match to TRBD1 (6 bases). V was shortened by 4 bases and J by 9 bases, with 16 bases between the two germline ends. Germline CDR1 LNHDA, CDR2 SQIVND (reference sequence). This CDR3 contains 14 residues.

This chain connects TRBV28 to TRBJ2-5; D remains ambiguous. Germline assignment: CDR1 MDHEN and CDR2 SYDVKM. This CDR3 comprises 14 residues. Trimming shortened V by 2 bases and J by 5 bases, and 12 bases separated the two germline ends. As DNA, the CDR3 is TGTGCCAGCAGTTTAATGGCAGGTGGGGAGACCCAGTACTTC. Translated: CASSLMAGGETQYF.